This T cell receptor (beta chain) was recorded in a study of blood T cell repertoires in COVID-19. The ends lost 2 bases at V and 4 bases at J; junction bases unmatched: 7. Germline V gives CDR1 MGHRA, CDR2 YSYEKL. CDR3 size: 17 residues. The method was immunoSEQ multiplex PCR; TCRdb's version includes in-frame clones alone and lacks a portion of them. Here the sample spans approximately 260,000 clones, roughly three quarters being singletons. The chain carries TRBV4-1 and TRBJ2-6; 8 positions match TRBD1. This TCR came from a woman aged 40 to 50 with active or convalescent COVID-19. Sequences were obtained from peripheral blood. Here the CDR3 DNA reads TGCGCCAGCAGCCAAAGGGACAGGTCCTCCGGGGCCAACGTCCTGACTTTC. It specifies CASSQRDRSSGANVLTF.